The sequence of this T cell receptor beta chain was determined in a study of T cell repertoires in cytomegalovirus infection. Trimming shortened V by 5 bases and J by 6 bases, and 16 bases separated the two germline ends. CDR1 and CDR2 from the germline V gene are MDHEN and SYDVKM. The CDR3 is 15 residues long. TCRdb reanalysed the reads using MiXCR and keeps one entry per CDR3 protein. Of approximately 910,000 distinct CDR3 sequences detected, roughly 30% appear once; the ten largest clones hold about an eighth. About this clonotype itself: What it binds is unknown.

The chain combines TRBV28 with TRBJ1-4; possible D gene TRBD1, 6 bases. This sequence originates from a human donor in good health (CMV status not recorded). Some clones in this sample may be carry-over from other donors' samples. Sample: cultured CD8+ T cells from PBMCs, taken from culture after CMV antigen stimulation. CDR3 amino acids: CASSERTDPHEKLFF. In nucleotides, the CDR3 is TGTGCCAGCAGTGAGCGGACAGACCCACATGAAAAACTGTTTTTT. Using reference TRBV28 and TRBJ1-4 for the parts outside the CDR3, the full variable domain is DVKVTQSSRYLVKRTGEKVFLECVQDMDHENMFWYRQDPGLGLRLIYFSYDVKMKEKGDIPEGYSVSREKKERFSLILESASTNQTSMYLCASSERTDPHEKLFFGSGTQLSVL.